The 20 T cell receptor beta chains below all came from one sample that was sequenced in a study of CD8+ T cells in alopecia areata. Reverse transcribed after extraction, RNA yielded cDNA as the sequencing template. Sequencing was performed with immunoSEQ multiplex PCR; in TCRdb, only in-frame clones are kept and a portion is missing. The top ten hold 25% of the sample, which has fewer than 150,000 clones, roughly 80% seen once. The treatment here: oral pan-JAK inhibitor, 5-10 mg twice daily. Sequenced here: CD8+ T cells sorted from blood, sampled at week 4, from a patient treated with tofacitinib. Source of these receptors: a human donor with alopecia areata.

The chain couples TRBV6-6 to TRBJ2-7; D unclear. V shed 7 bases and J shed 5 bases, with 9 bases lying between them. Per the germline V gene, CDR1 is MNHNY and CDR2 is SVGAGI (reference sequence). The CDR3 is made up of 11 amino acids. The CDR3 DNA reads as TGTGCCAGCATAAAAAGCGACGAGCAGTACTTC. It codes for CASIKSDEQYF.

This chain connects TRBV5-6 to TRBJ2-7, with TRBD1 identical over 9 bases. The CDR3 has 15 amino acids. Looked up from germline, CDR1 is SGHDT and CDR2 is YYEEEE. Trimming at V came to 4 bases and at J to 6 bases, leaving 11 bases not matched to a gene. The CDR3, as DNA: TGTGCCAGCAGCACCAGACAGGGGGTAATCCTCGAGCAGTACTTC. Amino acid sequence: CASSTRQGVILEQYF.

The CDR3, as DNA: TGTGCCAGCAGTCCCGGGGGGACTGGGGCCAACGTCCTGACTTTC. This gives the protein CASSPGGTGANVLTF. V usage is TRBV2 and J usage is TRBJ2-6; 7 nucleotides match TRBD2. V gave up 5 bases and J gave up 2 bases; unmatched junction bases: 3. Germline CDR1 and CDR2: SNHLY and FYNNEI. CDR3 length: 15 residues. Full variable domain (remainder filled in from reference TRBV2 and TRBJ2-6): EPEVTQTPSHQVTQMGQEVILRCVPISNHLYFYWYRQILGQKVEFLVSFYNNEISEKSEIFDDQFSVERPDGSNFTLKIRSTKLEDSAMYFCASSPGGTGANVLTFGAGSRLTVL.

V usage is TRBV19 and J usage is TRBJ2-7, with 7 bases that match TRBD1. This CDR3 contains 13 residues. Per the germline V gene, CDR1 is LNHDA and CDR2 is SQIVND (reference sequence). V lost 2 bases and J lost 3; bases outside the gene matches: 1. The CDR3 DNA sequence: TGTGCCAGTAGTATAACAGGGGACTACGAGCAGTACTTC. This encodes CASSITGDYEQYF.

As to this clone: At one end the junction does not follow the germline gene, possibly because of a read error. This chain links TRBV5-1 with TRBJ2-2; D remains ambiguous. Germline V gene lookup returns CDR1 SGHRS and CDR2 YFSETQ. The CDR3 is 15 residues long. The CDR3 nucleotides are TGCGCCAGCGGCTTCGTGGCAGCGAACACCGGGGAGCTGTTTTTT. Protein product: CASGFVAANTGELFF.

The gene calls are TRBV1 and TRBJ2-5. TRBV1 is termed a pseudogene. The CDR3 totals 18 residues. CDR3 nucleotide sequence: TGCACCAGCAGCCAGGCCCAACGGGGGCGAGTTGATCAAGAGACCCAGTACTTC. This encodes CTSSQAQRGRVDQETQYF.

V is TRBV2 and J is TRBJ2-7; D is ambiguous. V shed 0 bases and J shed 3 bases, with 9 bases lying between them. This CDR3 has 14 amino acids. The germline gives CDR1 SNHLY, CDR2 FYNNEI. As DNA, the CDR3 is TGTGCCAGCAGTGAAGCTGGGGTGGGCTACGAGCAGTACTTC. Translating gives CASSEAGVGYEQYF.

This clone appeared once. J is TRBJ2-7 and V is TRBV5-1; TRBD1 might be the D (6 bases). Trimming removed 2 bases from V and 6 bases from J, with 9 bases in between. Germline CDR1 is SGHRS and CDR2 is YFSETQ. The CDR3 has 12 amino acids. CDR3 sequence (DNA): TGCGCCAGCAGCTTTACAGGGAGCGAGCAGTACTTC. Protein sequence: CASSFTGSEQYF.

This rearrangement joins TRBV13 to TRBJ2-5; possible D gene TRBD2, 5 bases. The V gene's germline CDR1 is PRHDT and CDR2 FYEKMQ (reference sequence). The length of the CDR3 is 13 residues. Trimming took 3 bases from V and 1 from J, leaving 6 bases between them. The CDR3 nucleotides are TGTGCCAGCAGCTTCGGGGTCCAAGAGACCCAGTACTTC. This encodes CASSFGVQETQYF.

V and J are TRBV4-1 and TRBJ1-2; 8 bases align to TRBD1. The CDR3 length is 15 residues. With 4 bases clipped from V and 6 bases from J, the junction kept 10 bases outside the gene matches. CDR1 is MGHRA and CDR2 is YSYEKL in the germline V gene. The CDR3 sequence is CASSRRQGSLDGYTF. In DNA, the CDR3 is TGCGCCAGCAGCCGAAGACAGGGGTCCCTGGATGGCTACACCTTC.

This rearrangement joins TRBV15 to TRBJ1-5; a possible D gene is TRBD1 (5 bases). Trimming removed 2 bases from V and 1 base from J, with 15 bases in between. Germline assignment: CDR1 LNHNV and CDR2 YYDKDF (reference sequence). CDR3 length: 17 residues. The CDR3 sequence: CATSRNLVGVSNQPQHF. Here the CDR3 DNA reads TGTGCCACCAGCAGAAACCTGGTGGGGGTGAGCAATCAGCCCCAGCATTTT.

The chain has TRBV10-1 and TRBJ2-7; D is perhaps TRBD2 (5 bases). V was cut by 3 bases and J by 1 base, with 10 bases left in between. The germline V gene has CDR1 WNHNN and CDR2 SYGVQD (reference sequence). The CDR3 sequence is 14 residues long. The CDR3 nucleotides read TGCGCCAGCAGTGAAGGACTTAGTTCCTACGAGCAGTACTTC. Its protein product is CASSEGLSSYEQYF.

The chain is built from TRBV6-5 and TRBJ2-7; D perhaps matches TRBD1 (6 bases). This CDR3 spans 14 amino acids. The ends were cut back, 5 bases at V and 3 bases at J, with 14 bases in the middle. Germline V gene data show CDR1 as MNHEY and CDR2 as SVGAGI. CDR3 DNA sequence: TGTGCCAGCAGTCCCGCGACAGGACGCTACGAGCAGTACTTC. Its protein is CASSPATGRYEQYF.

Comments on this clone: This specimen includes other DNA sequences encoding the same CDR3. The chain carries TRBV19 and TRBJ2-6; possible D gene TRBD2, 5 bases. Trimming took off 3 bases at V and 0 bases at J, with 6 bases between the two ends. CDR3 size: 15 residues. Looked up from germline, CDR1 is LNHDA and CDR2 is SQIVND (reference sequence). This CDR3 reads CASSIGGSGANVLTF. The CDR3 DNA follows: TGTGCCAGTAGTATCGGAGGCTCTGGGGCCAACGTCCTGACTTTC.

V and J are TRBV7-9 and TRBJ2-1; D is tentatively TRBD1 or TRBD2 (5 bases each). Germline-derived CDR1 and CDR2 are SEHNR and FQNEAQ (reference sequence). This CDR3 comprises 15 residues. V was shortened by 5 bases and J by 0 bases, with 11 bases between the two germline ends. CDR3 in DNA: TGTGCCAGCAGCCAGCCAGGGAGCTCCTACAATGAGCAGTTCTTC. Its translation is CASSQPGSSYNEQFF.

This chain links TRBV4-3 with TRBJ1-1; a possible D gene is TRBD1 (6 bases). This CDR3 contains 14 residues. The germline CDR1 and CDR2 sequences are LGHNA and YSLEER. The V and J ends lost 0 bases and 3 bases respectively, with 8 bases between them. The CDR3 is CASSQDSGDTEAFF. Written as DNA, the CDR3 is TGCGCCAGCAGCCAAGATTCAGGGGACACTGAAGCTTTCTTT.

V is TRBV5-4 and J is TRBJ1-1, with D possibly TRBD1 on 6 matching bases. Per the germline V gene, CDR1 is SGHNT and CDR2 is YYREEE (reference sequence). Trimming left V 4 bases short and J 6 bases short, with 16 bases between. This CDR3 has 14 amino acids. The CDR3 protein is CASSANRDAAEAFF. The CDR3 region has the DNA TGTGCCAGCAGCGCGAACAGGGACGCCGCTGAAGCTTTCTTT.

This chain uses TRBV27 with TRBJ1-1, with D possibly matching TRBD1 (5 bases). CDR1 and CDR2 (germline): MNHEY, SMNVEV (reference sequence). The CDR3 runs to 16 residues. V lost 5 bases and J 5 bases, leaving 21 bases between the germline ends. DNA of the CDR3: TGTGCCAGCAGTGGGGGACTCGGTGGGTTCGGGACTGAAGCTTTCTTT. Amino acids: CASSGGLGGFGTEAFF.

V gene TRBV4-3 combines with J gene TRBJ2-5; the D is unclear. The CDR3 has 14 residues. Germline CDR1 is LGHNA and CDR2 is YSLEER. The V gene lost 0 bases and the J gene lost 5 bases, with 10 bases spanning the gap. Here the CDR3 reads CASSQDRSWETQYF. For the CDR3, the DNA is TGCGCCAGCAGCCAAGATAGAAGCTGGGAGACCCAGTACTTC.

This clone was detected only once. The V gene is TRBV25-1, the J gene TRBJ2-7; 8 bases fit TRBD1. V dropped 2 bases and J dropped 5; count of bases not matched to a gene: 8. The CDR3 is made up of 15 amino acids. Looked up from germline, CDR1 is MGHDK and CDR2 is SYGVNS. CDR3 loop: CASSEPGQGGHEQYF. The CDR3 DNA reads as TGTGCCAGCAGTGAACCAGGACAGGGTGGCCACGAGCAGTACTTC.